A selection of T cell receptor beta chains follows, all from one sample in a study of blood T cells in healthy people across ages. A single record per CDR3 protein comes from TCRdb applying MiXCR to the 5' RACE reads. Of around 520,000 distinct CDR3 sequences detected, around 27% appear once; the ten largest clones hold under 4.5%. This sample also belongs to another study, concerning T cells of mothers and their children.

The specimen sequenced was blood. Every receptor here comes from a boy aged 2 to 10 in good health. Each CDR3 is given without its conserved first and last residue. The order of the fields is V gene, clone size, CDR3 length, CDR3 protein. Clone size is not always given. Where it is, it says once, few, many or a class for expanded clones.

TRBV20-1,-,12,SARDWGSDYEQY
TRBV25-1,once,13,ASSPDGKGNQPQH
TRBV20-1,-,13,CAARLGAGMNEQY
TRBV3-1,few,11,ASSQGSVYEQY
TRBV7-2,few,13,AGSLGGAGADTQY
TRBV20-1,-,12,SAKLAGVTDTQY
TRBV7-9,-,12,ASSFRGSNQPQH
TRBV20-1,-,11,SASGQGGNIQY
TRBV2,-,13,ASTSSGRRVNEQF
TRBV14,-,12,ASSQAREGSEAF
TRBV10-3,-,13,ATSGLAGGVYEQY
TRBV27,-,12,ASSLSGQGFEQY
TRBV7-9,-,11,ASSFTGTQAYT
TRBV13,few,14,ASSWGTSGSGETQY
TRBV12-3/TRBV12-4,-,16,ASSAGTSDLWSKNIQY